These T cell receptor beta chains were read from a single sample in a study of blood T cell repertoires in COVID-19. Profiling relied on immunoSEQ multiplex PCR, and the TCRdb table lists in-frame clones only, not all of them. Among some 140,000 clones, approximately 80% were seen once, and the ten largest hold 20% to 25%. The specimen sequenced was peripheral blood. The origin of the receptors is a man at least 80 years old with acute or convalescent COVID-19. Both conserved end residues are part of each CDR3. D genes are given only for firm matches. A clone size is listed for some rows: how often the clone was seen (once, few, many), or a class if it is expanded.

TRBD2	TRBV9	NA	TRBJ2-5	CASSPLAGGPETQYF	TGTGCCAGCAGCCCGTTAGCGGGGGGGCCAGAGACCCAGTACTTC
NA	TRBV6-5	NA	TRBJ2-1	CASLRQTNSYNEQFF	TGTGCCAGCTTAAGACAGACCAACTCCTACAATGAGCAGTTCTTC
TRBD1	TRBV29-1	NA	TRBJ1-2	CSTRTGLDYGYTF	TGCAGCACAAGGACAGGGCTGGACTATGGCTACACCTTC
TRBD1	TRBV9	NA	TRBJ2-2	CASSNVPGTGGTGELFF	TGTGCCAGCAGCAATGTCCCTGGGACAGGGGGCACCGGGGAGCTGTTTTTT
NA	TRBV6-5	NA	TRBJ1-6	CASSKQGYNSPLHF	TGTGCCAGCAGTAAGCAGGGGTATAATTCACCCCTCCACTTT
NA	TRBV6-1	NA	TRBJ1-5	CASSESGNNQPQHF	TGTGCCAGCAGTGAATCAGGGAACAATCAGCCCCAGCATTTT
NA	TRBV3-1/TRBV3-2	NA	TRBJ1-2	CASSQGGTGFDGYTF	TGTGCCAGCAGCCAAGGGGGTACAGGGTTCGATGGCTACACCTTC
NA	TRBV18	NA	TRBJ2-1	CASSPLRGSGAYNEQFF	TGTGCCAGCTCACCACTGAGGGGGTCAGGGGCCTACAATGAGCAGTTCTTC
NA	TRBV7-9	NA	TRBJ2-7	CASSPGSYEQYF	TGTGCCAGCAGCCCGGGGTCATACGAGCAGTACTTC
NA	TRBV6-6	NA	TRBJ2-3	CASRPLVTDTQYF	TGTGCCAGCAGACCCTTAGTTACAGATACGCAGTATTTT
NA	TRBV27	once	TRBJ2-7	CASSLSTGSEQYF	TGTGCCAGCAGTTTATCTACAGGGTCCGAGCAGTACTTC